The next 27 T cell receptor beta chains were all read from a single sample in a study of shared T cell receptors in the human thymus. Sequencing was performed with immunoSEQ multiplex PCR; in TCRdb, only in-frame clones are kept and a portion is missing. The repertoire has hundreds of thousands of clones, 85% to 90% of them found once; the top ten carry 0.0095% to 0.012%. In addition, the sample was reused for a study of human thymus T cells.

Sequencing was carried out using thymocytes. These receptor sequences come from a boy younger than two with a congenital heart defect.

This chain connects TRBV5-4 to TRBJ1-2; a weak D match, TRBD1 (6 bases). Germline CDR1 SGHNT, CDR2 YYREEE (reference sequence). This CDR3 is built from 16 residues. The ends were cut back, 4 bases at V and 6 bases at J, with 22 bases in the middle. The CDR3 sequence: CASSPTSLTGLNGYTF. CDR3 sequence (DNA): TGTGCCAGCAGCCCCACCTCACTTACAGGGTTGAATGGCTACACCTTC.

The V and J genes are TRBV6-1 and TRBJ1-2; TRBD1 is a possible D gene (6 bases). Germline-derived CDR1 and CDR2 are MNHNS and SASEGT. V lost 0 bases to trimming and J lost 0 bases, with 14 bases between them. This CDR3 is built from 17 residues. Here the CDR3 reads CASSEAGGGRPNYGYTF. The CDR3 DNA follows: TGTGCCAGCAGTGAAGCGGGCGGGGGGCGCCCTAACTATGGCTACACCTTC.

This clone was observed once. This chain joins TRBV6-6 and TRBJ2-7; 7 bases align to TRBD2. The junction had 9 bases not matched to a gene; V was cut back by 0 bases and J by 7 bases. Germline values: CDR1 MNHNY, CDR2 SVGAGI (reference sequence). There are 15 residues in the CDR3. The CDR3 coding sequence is TGTGCCAGCAGTTACTCGCTCGGGAGGACGGGTGAGCAGTACTTC. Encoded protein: CASSYSLGRTGEQYF.

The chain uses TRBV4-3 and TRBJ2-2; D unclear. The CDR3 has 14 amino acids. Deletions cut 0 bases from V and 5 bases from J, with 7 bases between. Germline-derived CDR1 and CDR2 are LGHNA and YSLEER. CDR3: CASSQDPLTGELFF. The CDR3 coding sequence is TGCGCCAGCAGCCAAGATCCCTTGACCGGGGAGCTGTTTTTT.

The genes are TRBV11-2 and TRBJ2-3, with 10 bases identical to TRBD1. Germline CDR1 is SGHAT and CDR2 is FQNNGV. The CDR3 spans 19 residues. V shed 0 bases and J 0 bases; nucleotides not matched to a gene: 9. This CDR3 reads CASSLDDPRDRGSTDTQYF. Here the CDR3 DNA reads TGTGCCAGCAGCTTAGATGACCCCCGGGACAGGGGAAGCACAGATACGCAGTATTTT.

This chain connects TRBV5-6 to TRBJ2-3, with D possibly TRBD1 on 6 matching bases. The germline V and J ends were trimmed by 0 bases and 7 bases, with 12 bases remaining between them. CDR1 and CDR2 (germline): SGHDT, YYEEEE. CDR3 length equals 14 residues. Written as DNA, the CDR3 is TGTGCCAGCAGCTTGGATGACAGGCCCTATACGCAGTATTTT. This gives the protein CASSLDDRPYTQYF.

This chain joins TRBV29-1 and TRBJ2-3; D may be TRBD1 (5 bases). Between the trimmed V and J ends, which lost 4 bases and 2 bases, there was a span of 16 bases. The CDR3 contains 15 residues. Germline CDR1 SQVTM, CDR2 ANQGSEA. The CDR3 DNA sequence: TGCAGCGTTGGAGACCTTACAGGATACACAGATACGCAGTATTTT. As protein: CSVGDLTGYTDTQYF.

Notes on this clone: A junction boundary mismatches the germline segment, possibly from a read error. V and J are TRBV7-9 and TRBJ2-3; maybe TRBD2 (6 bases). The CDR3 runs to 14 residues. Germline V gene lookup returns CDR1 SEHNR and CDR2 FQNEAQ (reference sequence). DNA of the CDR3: TGTGCCAGCAGCTCACCAACTAGCATAGATACGCAGTATTTT. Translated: CASSSPTSIDTQYF.

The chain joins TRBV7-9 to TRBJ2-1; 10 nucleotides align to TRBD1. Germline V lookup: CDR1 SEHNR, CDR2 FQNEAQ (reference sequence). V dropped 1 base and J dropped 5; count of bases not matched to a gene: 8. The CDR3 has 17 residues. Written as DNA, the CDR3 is TGTGCCAGCAGCTTAGACCACCCGGGACAGGGGAACAATGAGCAGTTCTTC. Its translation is CASSLDHPGQGNNEQFF.

CDR3 sequence: CATKSRLSYEQYF. The CDR3 nucleotides are TGTGCCACTAAAAGCAGGCTATCCTACGAGCAGTACTTC. The chain links TRBV15 to TRBJ2-7; no clear D. The CDR3 is 13 residues long. Looked up from germline, CDR1 is LNHNV and CDR2 is YYDKDF (reference sequence). V lost 9 bases, J lost 1 base, and 13 bases lay in between.

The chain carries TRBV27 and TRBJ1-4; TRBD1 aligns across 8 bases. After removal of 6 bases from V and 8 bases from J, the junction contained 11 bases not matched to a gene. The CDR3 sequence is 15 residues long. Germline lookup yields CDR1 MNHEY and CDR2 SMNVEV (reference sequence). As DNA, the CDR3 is TGTGCCAGCAGACCTAGCCAGGGGGCACGGGAAAAACTGTTTTTT. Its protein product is CASRPSQGAREKLFF.

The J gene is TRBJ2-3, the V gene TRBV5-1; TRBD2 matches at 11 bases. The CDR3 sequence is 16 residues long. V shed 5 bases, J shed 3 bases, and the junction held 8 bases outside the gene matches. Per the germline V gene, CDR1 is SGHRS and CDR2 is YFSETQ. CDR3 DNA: TGCGCCAGCAGTTCTTTTATAGCGGGAGGGACAGATACGCAGTATTTT. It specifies CASSSFIAGGTDTQYF.

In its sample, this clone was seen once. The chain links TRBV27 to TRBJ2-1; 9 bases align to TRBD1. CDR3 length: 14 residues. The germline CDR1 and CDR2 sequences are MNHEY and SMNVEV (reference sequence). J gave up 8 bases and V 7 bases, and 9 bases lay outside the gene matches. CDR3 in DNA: TGTGCCAGCACCAAGGGACAGGGTTATTATGAGCAGTTCTTC. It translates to CASTKGQGYYEQFF.

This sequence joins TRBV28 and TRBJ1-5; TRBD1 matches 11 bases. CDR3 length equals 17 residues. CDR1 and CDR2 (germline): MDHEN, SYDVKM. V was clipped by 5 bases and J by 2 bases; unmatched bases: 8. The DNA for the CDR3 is TGTGCCAGCAGTCCCGGACAGGGGGCGCTGGGCAATCAGCCCCAGCATTTT. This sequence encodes CASSPGQGALGNQPQHF.

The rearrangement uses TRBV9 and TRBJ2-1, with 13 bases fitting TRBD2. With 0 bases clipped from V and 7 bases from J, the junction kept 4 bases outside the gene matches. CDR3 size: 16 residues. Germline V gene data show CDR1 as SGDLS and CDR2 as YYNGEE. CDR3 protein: CASSVGTSGRGNEQFF. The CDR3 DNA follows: TGTGCCAGCAGCGTAGGGACTAGCGGGAGAGGAAATGAGCAGTTCTTC.

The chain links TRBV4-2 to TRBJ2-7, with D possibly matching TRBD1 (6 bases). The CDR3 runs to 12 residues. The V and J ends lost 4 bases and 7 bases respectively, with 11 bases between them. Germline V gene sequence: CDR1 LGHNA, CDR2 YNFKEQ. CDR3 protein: CASSPFRGEQYF. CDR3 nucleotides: TGTGCCAGCAGCCCTTTTAGGGGGGAGCAGTACTTC.

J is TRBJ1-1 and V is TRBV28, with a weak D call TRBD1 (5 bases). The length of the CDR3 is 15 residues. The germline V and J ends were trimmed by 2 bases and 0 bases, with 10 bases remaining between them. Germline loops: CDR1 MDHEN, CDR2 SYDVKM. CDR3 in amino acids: CASSLGQGMNTEAFF. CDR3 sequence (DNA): TGTGCCAGCAGTTTAGGCCAGGGCATGAACACTGAAGCTTTCTTT. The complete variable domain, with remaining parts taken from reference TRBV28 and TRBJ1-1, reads DVKVTQSSRYLVKRTGEKVFLECVQDMDHENMFWYRQDPGLGLRLIYFSYDVKMKEKGDIPEGYSVSREKKERFSLILESASTNQTSMYLCASSLGQGMNTEAFFGQGTRLTVV.

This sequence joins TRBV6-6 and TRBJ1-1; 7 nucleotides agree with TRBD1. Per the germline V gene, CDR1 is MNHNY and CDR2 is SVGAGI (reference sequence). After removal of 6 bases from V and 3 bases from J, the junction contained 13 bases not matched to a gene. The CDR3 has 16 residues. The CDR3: CASRPQNRGEYTEAFF. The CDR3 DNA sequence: TGTGCCAGCAGACCACAGAACAGGGGAGAATACACTGAAGCTTTCTTT.

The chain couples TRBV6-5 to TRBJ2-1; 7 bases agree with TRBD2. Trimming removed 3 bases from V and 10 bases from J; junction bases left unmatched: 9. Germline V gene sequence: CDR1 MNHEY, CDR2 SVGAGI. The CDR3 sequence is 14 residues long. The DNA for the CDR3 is TGTGCCAGCAGTTATCAGGCGGGAGCAAAGGAGCAGTTCTTC. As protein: CASSYQAGAKEQFF.

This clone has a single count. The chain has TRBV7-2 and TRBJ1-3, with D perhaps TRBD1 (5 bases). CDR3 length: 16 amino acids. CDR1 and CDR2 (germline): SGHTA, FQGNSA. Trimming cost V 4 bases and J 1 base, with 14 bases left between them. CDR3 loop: CASSSQPSGSGNTIYF. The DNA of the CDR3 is TGTGCCAGCAGCTCCCAACCCTCAGGGTCTGGAAACACCATATATTTT. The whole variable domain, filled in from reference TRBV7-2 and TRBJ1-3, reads GAGVSQSPSNKVTEKGKDVELRCDPISGHTALYWYRQSLGQGLEFLIYFQGNSAPDKSGLPSDRFSAERTGGSVSTLTIQRTQQEDSAVYLCASSSQPSGSGNTIYFGEGSWLTVV.

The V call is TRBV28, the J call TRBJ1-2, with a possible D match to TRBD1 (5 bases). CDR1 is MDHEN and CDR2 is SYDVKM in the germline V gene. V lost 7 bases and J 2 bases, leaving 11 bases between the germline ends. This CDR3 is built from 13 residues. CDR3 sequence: CASTAGGNYGYTF. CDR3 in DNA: TGTGCCAGCACCGCGGGGGGGAACTATGGCTACACCTTC.

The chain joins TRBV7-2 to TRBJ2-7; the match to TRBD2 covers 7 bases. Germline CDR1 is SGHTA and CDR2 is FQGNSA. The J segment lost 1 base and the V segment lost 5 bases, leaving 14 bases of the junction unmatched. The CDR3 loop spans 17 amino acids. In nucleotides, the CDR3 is TGTGCCAGCAGCCCCCTTTCCCCTCTAGCGGCGTCCTACGAGCAGTACTTC. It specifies CASSPLSPLAASYEQYF.

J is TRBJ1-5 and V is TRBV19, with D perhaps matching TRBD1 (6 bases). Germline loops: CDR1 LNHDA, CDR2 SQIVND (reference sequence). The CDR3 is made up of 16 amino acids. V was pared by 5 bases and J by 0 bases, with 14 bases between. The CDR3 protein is CASSPRGGRSNQPQHF. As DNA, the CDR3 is TGTGCCAGTAGTCCGCGCGGGGGGCGTAGCAATCAGCCCCAGCATTTT.

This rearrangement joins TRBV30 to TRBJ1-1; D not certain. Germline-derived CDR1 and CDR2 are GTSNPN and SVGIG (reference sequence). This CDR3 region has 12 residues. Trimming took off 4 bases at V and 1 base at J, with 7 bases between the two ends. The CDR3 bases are TGTGCCTGGAATCCAGGGAACACTGAAGCTTTCTTT. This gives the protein CAWNPGNTEAFF.

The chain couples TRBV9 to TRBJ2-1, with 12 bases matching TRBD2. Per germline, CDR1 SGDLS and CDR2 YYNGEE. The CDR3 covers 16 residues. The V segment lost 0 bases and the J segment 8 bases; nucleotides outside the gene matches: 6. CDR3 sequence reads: CASSVGGLAGLYEQFF. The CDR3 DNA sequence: TGTGCCAGCAGCGTAGGAGGACTAGCGGGACTTTATGAGCAGTTCTTC.

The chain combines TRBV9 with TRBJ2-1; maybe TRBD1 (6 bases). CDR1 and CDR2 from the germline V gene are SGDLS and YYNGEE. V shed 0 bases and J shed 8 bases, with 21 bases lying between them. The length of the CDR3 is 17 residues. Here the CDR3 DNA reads TGTGCCAGCAGCGTAGCTGTGGGGGCTAGTGGTATCTATGAGCAGTTCTTC. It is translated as CASSVAVGASGIYEQFF.

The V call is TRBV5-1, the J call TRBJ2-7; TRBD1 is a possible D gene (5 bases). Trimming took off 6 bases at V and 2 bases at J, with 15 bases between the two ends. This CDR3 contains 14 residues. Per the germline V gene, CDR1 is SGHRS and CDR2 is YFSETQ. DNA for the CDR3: TGCGCCAGCAATAGGGGCAGAGAACCCTACGAGCAGTACTTC. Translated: CASNRGREPYEQYF.